The entry that follows covers one TCR beta chain sequence. This clone's antigen is unknown. No base-level quality is on record; no much larger clone is a single base apart. Receptor amplification or capture employed 5' RACE. Sequencer: Illumina HiSeq 2500. A second PCR of roughly 7 to 11 cycles was performed with a sample-barcoded 5' primer and a J-beta primer mix. A template-switch 5' adaptor carrying 12 random nucleotides introduced a unique molecular identifier onto each TCR beta cDNA molecule. At least 3 million CDR3-containing paired-end reads were obtained from each sample. First-strand cDNA was synthesized from all RNA with the Mint cDNA synthesis kit, primed by a TRBC-specific oligonucleotide. After uracil-DNA glycosylase treatment, a first 18-cycle PCR used universal primers M1SS and BC2_uni_R on all cDNA. The source study handled its data this way. For normalization, 1 million high-quality reads, each with a distinct molecular identifier, were randomly selected from each sample. Instead of being binned into consensus sequences, reads with shared molecular identifiers were discarded. MiTCR, set to a Q25 quality threshold and the strictest error-elimination algorithm, was used for CDR3 identification, clonotype clustering and error correction. A nonparametric unseen species model with Euler transformation was used to estimate lower-bound total TCR beta diversity. Through fastp at Q25 and MiXCR, TCRdb rebuilt clones from the public reads, retaining in-frame beta chains. When rows share a CDR3 protein, they turn into one entry using the most common DNA and genes. These V and J calls rely on TCRdb rather than the paper's analysis. This sample is represented by 800,000 to 1,300,000 distinct CDR3 sequences; 25% of them were singletons. The ten biggest clones cover less than 0.85% of the sample.

The entry originates in a study of blood T cells in healthy people across ages (dated by TCRdb to the mid-2010s). Turning to the overall study: In model experiments, template switching captured roughly one uniquely barcoded TCR beta cDNA molecule for every two T cells. To track age-related changes in TCR beta repertoire diversity, the study relied on deep sequencing normalized with unique cDNA molecular identifiers. The donors were divided into four age groups: young (average approximately 17 years), middle-aged (about 39), aged (approximately 62) and long-lived (approximately 74). Using the same blood draw, the study looked at two additional independent replicas of 1 million unique cDNA reads for two donors, one aged 18 to 30 and the other aged 80 or older.

The germline V gene encodes CDR1 MNHEY and CDR2 SVGAGI. The CDR3 measures 13 amino acids from cysteine to phenylalanine. CDR3 DNA only is kept here, 39 bases in frame from base 1. V is cut by 0 bases and J by 6 bases, and the space between the germline ends is 5 bases. Beyond this particular receptor, the publication reports: Observed TCR beta diversity per million T cells fell roughly linearly with age, and a significant reduction was already apparent by age approximately 40. Because the CMV infection status of the donors was unknown, age-related changes in expanded clonotypes may potentially have been confounded. Observed TCR beta diversity correlated strongly with the percentage of naive T cells measured by flow cytometry. Estimates of total diversity based on one million sequenced T cells were regarded as lower bounds and as underestimates. Bulk unsorted PBMC profiling prevented conclusive comparison of naive and antigen-experienced compartments. Compared with the aged group, the long-lived group had more naive CD4+ T cells, fewer expanded clones and increased TCR diversity, suggesting age selection.

Systemically healthy Caucasian individuals from Russia, some 36 in total and aged roughly 6 to 100 years, were included as donors. Each donor gave around 9.8 milliliters of peripheral blood, collected into EDTA-treated Vacutainer tubes. Ficoll-Paque density-gradient centrifugation was used to isolate PBMCs, with at least 7 million per sample. Total RNA, at least 5.5 micrograms per sample, was extracted from PBMCs with Trizol reagent. For every donor, flow cytometry on a PBMC aliquot measured the percentage of naive CD45RAhigh/CD27high T cells. The sample was also linked to a second study, of T cells of mothers and their children. As that second study puts it: The donors were nine systemically healthy Caucasian individuals, made up of three mothers and their six children. cDNA synthesis used all of the extracted RNA, with roughly 1.6 ug of RNA in each 15 ul reaction. In the second PCR, sample barcodes and 2-4 random nucleotides were introduced via the M1S primer. Over 8 million TCR beta CDR3 reads came from each mother, compared with a few million reads from each child. Thymic selection shapes the output of TCR recombination in a similar way in related and unrelated pairs, and inherited differences have a minor effect. Normalized repertoire overlap was always found to be slightly, but never significantly, higher in related mother-child pairs than in unrelated mother-child pairs. No persistent microchimeric T cell clones were found, with a detection sensitivity of 85 to 100 clones per million clonotypes. The study used deep NGS to compare TCR beta repertoires of mothers and children, seeking features distinguishing related mother-child pairs from unrelated individuals. The mean age was about 37 +/- 4 years for the mothers and about 10 +/- 4 years for the children. After adapters were ligated using NEBNext reagents, the libraries underwent 100+100 nt paired-end sequencing on an Illumina HiSeq 2000. To prevent cross-contamination, the mother and child libraries were prepared one month apart and sequenced in separate runs. For each donor, somewhere between about 450,000 and 2,100,000 distinct TCR beta clonotypes were identified. Naive TCR beta clonotypes were estimated from low-frequency clonotypes matched to each donor's FACS-determined naive share, without sorting.

Sequencing input: blood. This chain is built from TRBV6-5 and TRBJ1-4; the D gene assignment is ambiguous. The sequence was collected from a girl aged 2-9 years in good health. The CDR3 reads CASSYSADEKLFF. The nucleotide sequence reads TGTGCCAGCAGTTACTCGGCGGATGAAAAACTGTTTTTT.